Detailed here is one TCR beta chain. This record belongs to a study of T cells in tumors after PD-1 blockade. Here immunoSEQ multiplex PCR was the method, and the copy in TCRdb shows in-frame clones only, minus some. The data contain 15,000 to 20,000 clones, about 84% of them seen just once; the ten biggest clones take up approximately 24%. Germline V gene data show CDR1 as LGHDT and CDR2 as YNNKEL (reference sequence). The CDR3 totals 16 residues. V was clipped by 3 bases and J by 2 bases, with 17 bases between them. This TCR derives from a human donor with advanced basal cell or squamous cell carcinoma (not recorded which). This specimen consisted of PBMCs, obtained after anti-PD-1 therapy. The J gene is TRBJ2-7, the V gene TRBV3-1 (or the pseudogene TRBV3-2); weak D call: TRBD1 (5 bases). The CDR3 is CASSHGVRVLTYEQYF. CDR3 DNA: TGTGCCAGCAGCCATGGAGTCAGGGTGTTAACCTACGAGCAGTACTTC.